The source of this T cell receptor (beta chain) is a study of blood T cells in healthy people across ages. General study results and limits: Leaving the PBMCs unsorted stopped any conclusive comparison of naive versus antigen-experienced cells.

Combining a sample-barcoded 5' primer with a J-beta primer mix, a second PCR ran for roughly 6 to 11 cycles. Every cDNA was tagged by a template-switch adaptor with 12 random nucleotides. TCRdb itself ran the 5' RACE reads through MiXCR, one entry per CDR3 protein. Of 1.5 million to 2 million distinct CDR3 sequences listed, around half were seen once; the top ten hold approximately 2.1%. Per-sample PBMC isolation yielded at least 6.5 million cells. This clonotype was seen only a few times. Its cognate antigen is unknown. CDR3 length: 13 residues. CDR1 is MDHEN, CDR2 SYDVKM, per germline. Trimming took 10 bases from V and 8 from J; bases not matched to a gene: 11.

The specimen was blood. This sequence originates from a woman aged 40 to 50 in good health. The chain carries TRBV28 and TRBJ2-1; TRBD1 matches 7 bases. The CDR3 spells CATRQTGNHEQFF. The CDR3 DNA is TGTGCCACCAGACAGACAGGGAACCATGAGCAGTTCTTC.